This T cell receptor (beta chain) was found in a study of neurological immune-mediated disorders. Notes on the study in general: The absence of shared CDR3 amino acid sequences among expanded clones across subjects suggests private repertoires in all groups. Multiple sclerosis, the disease with the least TCR clonal expansion, fell below healthy controls, whereas HTLV-1-associated myelopathy showed the most.

The table lists this clonotype with many counts. The antigen is undetermined. The CDR3 length is 19 residues. The germline V gene encodes CDR1 SGHTA and CDR2 FQGNSA. V lost 2 bases to trimming and J lost 5 bases; unmatched junction nucleotides: 15. The sample's time point: longitudinal time-point 3. 2 million PBMCs stored at -80 C were the source of the unsorted libraries. It was by 5'RACE with 10-nucleotide random UMIs that the cDNA was made. TCRdb reprocessed the 5' RACE reads via MiXCR and lists one record per CDR3 protein. Of about 49,000 distinct CDR3 sequences in the sample, 7% to 9% were seen once.

The chain carries TRBV7-2 and TRBJ2-5; 12 nucleotides match TRBD2. The receptor was derived from a woman in her 40s in good health. Material: PBMCs. This chain's CDR3 is CASSLPMGLAGLGVETQYF. CDR3 bases: TGTGCCAGCAGCTTACCCATGGGACTAGCGGGTCTGGGCGTGGAGACCCAGTACTTC.